Listed here are 24 T cell receptor beta chains from one sample, sequenced in a study of cytotoxic CD8 clonotypes in ibrutinib-treated CLL (dated by TCRdb to the early 2020s). The receptor library was made with the immunoSEQ multiplex PCR assay. What TCRdb holds here is the immuneACCESS table cut down to in-frame rearrangements. Part of the clones is not present; checked against another copy, under half of the missing clones reflect an unresolved V gene, and the others are unexplained. This sample holds roughly 28,000 clones; about 62% were observed only once. Jointly, the top ten make up less than 15% of the sample. Sequencing was performed on PBMCs, taken before ibrutinib treatment. The receptor set was obtained from a human donor with chronic lymphocytic leukemia.

This clone was observed a handful of times. V gene TRBV9 combines with J gene TRBJ1-5; D is unresolved. Trimming cost V 3 bases and J 0 bases, with 7 bases left between them. Germline V gene lookup returns CDR1 SGDLS and CDR2 YYNGEE. The CDR3 is made up of 14 amino acids. The CDR3 sequence is CASSATGSNQPQHF. The CDR3 DNA is TGTGCCAGCAGCGCGACGGGTAGCAATCAGCCCCAGCATTTT.

The chain couples TRBV5-1 to TRBJ2-3; D is unclear. V lost 0 bases, J lost 6 bases, and 2 bases lay in between. Germline CDR1 is SGHRS and CDR2 is YFSETQ. This CDR3 is 11 amino acids long. The CDR3 sequence: CASSLDDTQYF. CDR3 nucleotide sequence: TGCGCCAGCAGCTTGGACGATACGCAGTATTTT.

V and J are TRBV6-1 and TRBJ2-7; 11 positions match TRBD2. CDR1 and CDR2 from the germline V gene are MNHNS and SASEGT. V lost 6 bases, J lost 2 bases, and 6 bases stayed unmatched. The CDR3 loop spans 15 amino acids. The CDR3 region is CASRTMTSGTYEQYF. CDR3 bases: TGTGCCAGCAGGACGATGACTAGCGGGACCTACGAGCAGTACTTC.

This rearrangement joins TRBV19 to TRBJ1-1; D remains ambiguous. Germline V gene data show CDR1 as LNHDA and CDR2 as SQIVND (reference sequence). The V end was cut by 3 bases, the J end by 1 base, with 12 bases between. The CDR3 length is 15 residues. CDR3 coding DNA: TGTGCCAGTAGTATCTCACACCGAACGAACACTGAAGCTTTCTTT. Residues: CASSISHRTNTEAFF.

There are a few counts of this clone. The chain recombines TRBV5-1 with TRBJ2-1, with 9 bases identical to TRBD2. J gave up 12 bases and V 3 bases, and 16 bases lay outside the gene matches. CDR1 and CDR2 from the germline V gene are SGHRS and YFSETQ. This CDR3 contains 16 residues. CDR3 region: CASSSLAGDFTEGQFF. The CDR3 DNA reads TGCGCCAGCAGCTCATTAGCGGGGGACTTTACTGAGGGGCAGTTCTTC.

This clone was counted a few times. This rearrangement joins TRBV27 to TRBJ1-6; 8 bases align to TRBD1. The CDR3 consists of 14 residues. The germline V gene has CDR1 MNHEY and CDR2 SMNVEV (reference sequence). Germline trimming cut 5 bases from V and 5 bases from J; bases unmatched to any gene: 2. The CDR3 reads CASSLQGDNSPLHF. The CDR3 DNA is TGTGCCAGCAGTCTACAGGGGGATAATTCACCCCTCCACTTT.

On this clone itself: This could be a read error, since a much larger clone is one nucleotide away. CDR3 in amino acids: CASSSLTGVDGYTF. In DNA form, the CDR3 reads TGCGCCAGCAGCTCCCTGACAGGGGTAGATGGCTACACCTTC. J is TRBJ1-2 and V is TRBV5-1, with 8 bases aligning to TRBD1. The CDR3 is 14 amino acids. The V gene's germline CDR1 is SGHRS and CDR2 YFSETQ. The junction had 7 bases not matched to a gene; V was cut back by 3 bases and J by 6 bases.

This chain uses TRBV7-9 with TRBJ2-5, with TRBD2 as a possible D gene (6 bases). This CDR3 spans 14 amino acids. Trimming shortened V by 3 bases and J by 7 bases, and 15 bases separated the two germline ends. Germline V gene data show CDR1 as SEHNR and CDR2 as FQNEAQ (reference sequence). The CDR3 sequence: CASSFFRKAGTQYF. CDR3 nucleotide sequence: TGTGCCAGCAGCTTCTTCCGAAAAGCGGGGACCCAGTACTTC.

This rearrangement joins TRBV19 to TRBJ2-3; either TRBD1 or TRBD2 may fit D (6 bases each). Germline loops: CDR1 LNHDA, CDR2 SQIVND (reference sequence). The CDR3 sequence is 15 residues long. Trimming shortened V by 8 bases and J by 0 bases, and 15 bases separated the two germline ends. CDR3 in amino acids: CASCSGDSSTDTQYF. In DNA form, the CDR3 reads TGTGCCAGTTGTTCAGGGGACTCTAGCACAGATACGCAGTATTTT.

The chain joins TRBV4-2 to TRBJ1-1; unclear D gene. This CDR3 region has 18 residues. Trimming took 1 base from V and 1 from J, leaving 19 bases between them. Germline CDR1 LGHNA, CDR2 YNFKEQ. This CDR3 reads CASSQVTDPQGGNTEAFF. CDR3 coding DNA: TGTGCCAGCAGCCAAGTAACGGACCCACAAGGAGGGAACACTGAAGCTTTCTTT.

The rearrangement links TRBV5-1 to TRBJ1-6; 8 bases agree with TRBD1. This CDR3 comprises 16 residues. Losses at the gene ends were 4 bases for V and 1 base for J; bases not matched to a gene: 4. CDR1 is SGHRS and CDR2 is YFSETQ in the germline V gene. The CDR3 sequence is CASSGTGMSYNSPLHF. The CDR3 nucleotides read TGCGCCAGCAGCGGGACAGGAATGTCCTATAATTCACCCCTCCACTTT.

This clone was counted once. The gene calls are TRBV9 and TRBJ2-1; 10 bases agree with TRBD2. The CDR3 consists of 15 residues. CDR1 is SGDLS and CDR2 is YYNGEE in the germline V gene. J was trimmed by 3 bases and V by 3 bases; bases with no gene match: 3. As DNA, the CDR3 is TGTGCCAGCAGCGCCCCTAGCGGGGGCTACAATGAGCAGTTCTTC. It specifies CASSAPSGGYNEQFF.

The chain uses TRBV11-2 and TRBJ1-2; tentatively, D is TRBD1 (5 bases). Per germline, CDR1 SGHAT and CDR2 FQNNGV. Trimming pared 5 bases from V and 11 bases from J, leaving 21 bases between. The CDR3 has 14 amino acids. CDR3 amino acids: CASSPTRAGFLYTF. The DNA of the CDR3 is TGTGCCAGCAGCCCCACGCGGGCAGGGTTTCTTTACACCTTC.

There are a few counts of this clone. V is TRBV19 and J is TRBJ1-2; no clear D. Germline V gene lookup returns CDR1 LNHDA and CDR2 SQIVND (reference sequence). The CDR3 is 12 residues long. The V and J ends lost 6 bases and 2 bases respectively, with 7 bases between them. The CDR3 DNA follows: TGTGCCAGTAGAGCACAGAACTATGGCTACACCTTC. It codes for CASRAQNYGYTF. Supplemented by reference TRBV19 and TRBJ1-2, the full variable domain reads DGGITQSPKYLFRKEGQNVTLSCEQNLNHDAMYWYRQDPGQGLRLIYYSQIVNDFQKGDIAEGYSVSREKKESFPLTVTSAQKNPTAFYLCASRAQNYGYTFGSGTRLTVV.

The V gene is TRBV5-6, the J gene TRBJ1-5; the match to TRBD1 covers 9 bases. The V gene end was trimmed by 3 bases and the J gene end by 7 bases; junction bases not matched to a gene: 5. The germline CDR1 and CDR2 sequences are SGHDT and YYEEEE. This CDR3 contains 14 residues. CDR3: CASSYTGGGQPQHF. CDR3 DNA: TGTGCCAGCAGCTATACAGGGGGCGGGCAGCCCCAGCATTTT.

This clone was seen only once. The gene calls are TRBV10-2 and TRBJ2-1; D possibly corresponds to TRBD2 (5 bases). CDR3 length equals 13 residues. Germline V gene lookup returns CDR1 WSHSY and CDR2 SAAADI. Trimming shortened V by 8 bases and J by 10 bases, and 18 bases separated the two germline ends. CDR3 bases: TGCGCCAGCGGCTTACTAGGGTCCTGGGAGCAGTTCTTC. Protein sequence: CASGLLGSWEQFF.

The chain uses TRBV13 and TRBJ1-1; tentative D call: TRBD1 (5 bases). Germline-derived CDR1 and CDR2 are PRHDT and FYEKMQ (reference sequence). The CDR3 has 14 amino acids. The V end lost 3 bases, the J end lost 6 bases, and 14 bases lay between the germline ends. The CDR3 bases are TGTGCCAGCAGCTTTGGAGGCGGGGACTCTGAAGCTTTCTTT. Its protein product is CASSFGGGDSEAFF.

The V call is TRBV28, the J call TRBJ1-5; 10 bases align to TRBD1. Unmatched junction bases numbered 5, after V lost 8 bases and J lost 7 bases. This CDR3 region has 13 residues. Germline assignment: CDR1 MDHEN and CDR2 SYDVKM. CDR3 amino acids: CASRGQGGQPQHF. The CDR3 DNA reads as TGTGCCAGCCGAGGACAGGGGGGACAGCCCCAGCATTTT.

The chain recombines TRBV5-1 with TRBJ2-7; possible D gene TRBD2, 6 bases. Trimming pared 5 bases from V and 6 bases from J, leaving 12 bases between. This CDR3 is 12 amino acids long. Germline V gene data show CDR1 as SGHRS and CDR2 as YFSETQ. CDR3 DNA: TGCGCCAGCAGGCCGGAGGGGACCGAGCAGTACTTC. This gives the protein CASRPEGTEQYF.

The sample holds one count of this clone. The chain carries TRBV28 and TRBJ2-7; 8 nucleotides align to TRBD1. This CDR3 comprises 16 residues. J gave up 5 bases and V 5 bases, and 14 bases lay outside the gene matches. Looked up from germline, CDR1 is MDHEN and CDR2 is SYDVKM. The CDR3 loop reads CASSPPRQGKRNEQYF. In DNA form, the CDR3 reads TGTGCCAGCAGTCCCCCTAGACAGGGGAAGCGGAACGAGCAGTACTTC.

This clone showed up just a few times. CDR3 sequence: CASSYRGNLGETQYF. Written as DNA, the CDR3 is TGTGCCAGCAGTTACAGGGGGAATCTTGGGGAGACCCAGTACTTC. V usage is TRBV2 and J usage is TRBJ2-5, with 8 bases lining up with TRBD1. The germline gives CDR1 SNHLY, CDR2 FYNNEI. V lost 5 bases, J lost 5 bases, and 10 bases stayed unmatched. The CDR3 is 15 amino acids.

The chain carries TRBV5-6 and TRBJ2-1; a weak D match, TRBD2 (7 bases). The V and J ends lost 0 bases and 7 bases respectively, with 14 bases between them. The CDR3 covers 15 residues. Germline V gene lookup returns CDR1 SGHDT and CDR2 YYEEEE. The CDR3 spells CASSLDREGWNEQFF. CDR3 in DNA: TGTGCCAGCAGCTTGGACAGGGAGGGATGGAATGAGCAGTTCTTC.

J is TRBJ2-3 and V is TRBV10-1; D perhaps matches TRBD2 (5 bases). CDR1 and CDR2 from the germline V gene are WNHNN and SYGVQD (reference sequence). V was pared by 3 bases and J by 2 bases, with 9 bases between. The CDR3 runs 14 residues. The CDR3 loop reads CASSDLDYTDTQYF. The CDR3, as DNA: TGCGCCAGCAGTGATTTAGACTACACAGATACGCAGTATTTT.

The J gene is TRBJ2-7, the V gene TRBV18; 8 nucleotides line up with TRBD2. Germline V gene lookup returns CDR1 KGHSH and CDR2 LQKENI. The V and J ends lost 5 bases and 4 bases, in that order; junction bases with no gene match: 10. The CDR3 is made up of 15 amino acids. In nucleotides, the CDR3 is TGTGCCAGCTCATTCCTAGCGGGCGTGGAGTACGAGCAGTACTTC. Protein: CASSFLAGVEYEQYF.